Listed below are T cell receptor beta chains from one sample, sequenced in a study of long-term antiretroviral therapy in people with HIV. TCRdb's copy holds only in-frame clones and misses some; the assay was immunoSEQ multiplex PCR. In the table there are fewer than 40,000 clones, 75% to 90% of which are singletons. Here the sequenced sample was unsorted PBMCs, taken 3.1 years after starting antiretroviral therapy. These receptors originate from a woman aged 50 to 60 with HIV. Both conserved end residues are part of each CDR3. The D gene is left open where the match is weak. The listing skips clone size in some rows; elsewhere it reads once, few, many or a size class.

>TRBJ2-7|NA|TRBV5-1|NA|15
TGCGCCAGCAGCCAGCCGGGACGGCGGCCATACGAGCAGTACTTC
CASSQPGRRPYEQYF
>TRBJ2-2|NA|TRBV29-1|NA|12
TGCAGCGTTCGTTGGAACACCGGGGAGCTGTTTTTT
CSVRWNTGELFF
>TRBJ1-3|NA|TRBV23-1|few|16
TGCGCCAGCCCATATATTGCTCGGTCACCTCGAAACACCATATATTTT
CASPYIARSPRNTIYF
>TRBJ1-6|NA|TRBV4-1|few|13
TGCGCCAGCAGCCAAGACGGGGGATCACCCCTCCACTTT
CASSQDGGSPLHF
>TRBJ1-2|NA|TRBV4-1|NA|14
TGCGCCAGCAGCCAAGATTCGGTCGGAAATGGCTACACCTTC
CASSQDSVGNGYTF
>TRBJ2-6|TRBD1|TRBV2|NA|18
TGTGCCAGCAGGCTCGGACAGGGCGTACTCTCTGGGGCCAACGTCCTGACTTTC
CASRLGQGVLSGANVLTF
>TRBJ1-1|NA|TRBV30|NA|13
TGTGCCTGGAGTGTGGAGGGCGGCACTGAAGCTTTCTTT
CAWSVEGGTEAFF
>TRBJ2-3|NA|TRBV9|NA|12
TGTGCCAGCAGCCAGCGGTTAGATACGCAGTATTTT
CASSQRLDTQYF
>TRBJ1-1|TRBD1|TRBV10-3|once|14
TGTGCCATTAAGACAACCGACAGGGTACGTGAAGCTTTCTTT
CAIKTTDRVREAFF
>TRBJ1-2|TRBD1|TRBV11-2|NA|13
TGTGCCAGCAGTTACCTACAGGGGGGAGGCTACACCTTC
CASSYLQGGGYTF
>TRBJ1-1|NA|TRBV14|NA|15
TGTGCCAGCAGCCAAGACTGGCGGGTGAACACTGAAGCTTTCTTT
CASSQDWRVNTEAFF
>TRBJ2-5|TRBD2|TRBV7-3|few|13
TGTGCCAGCAGCTTCACGGGGGGGGAGACCCAGTACTTC
CASSFTGGETQYF
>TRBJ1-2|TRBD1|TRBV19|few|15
TGTGCCAGTAGTGCACTATCGGACAGGGTCCATGGCTACACCTTC
CASSALSDRVHGYTF
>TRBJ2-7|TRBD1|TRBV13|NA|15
TGTGCCAGCAGCCTGAGTCGGACAGGGGGCTCCGAGCAGTACTTC
CASSLSRTGGSEQYF